This T cell receptor beta chain was found in a study of post-analysis software for immune sequencing data. At the level of the study: The courses of disease that were included comprised relapsing-remitting, secondary progressive and progressive-relapsing multiple sclerosis. Points from the study as a whole: Compared with controls, patients had more of 4 or 5 TRBV segments, including TRBV5-6, TRBV5-1 and TRBV20-1. Significantly lower normalized Chao1 diversity was found in patients with multiple sclerosis relative to controls.

This CDR3 contains 15 residues. CDR1 is MGHRA, CDR2 YSYEKL, per germline. Unique molecular identifiers were present in the TCR beta cDNA libraries. A single record per CDR3 protein comes from TCRdb applying MiXCR to the PCR reads. The sample lists about 820,000 distinct CDR3 sequences; approximately 50% were seen once. In regard to this clonotype: Its antigen is currently unknown.

This receptor was obtained from a girl aged 10 to 17 with multiple sclerosis. The sample taken for sequencing was blood. This chain joins TRBV4-1 and TRBJ2-7; D might be TRBD2 (6 bases). The better agreement between TRBJ2-5 and the DNA end casts doubt on the J call. The CDR3 region is CASSRNDLEGETQYF. The CDR3 DNA is TGCGCCAGCAGCCGCAACGACCTGGAGGGAGAGACCCAGTACTTC.